These 9 T cell receptor beta chains originate from one sample sequenced in a study of T cells in Graves' hyperthyroidism and ophthalmopathy. The source material, RNA transcripts, was used to amplify TCR beta CDR3 regions. Using the HTBI primer set, a first-round RT-PCR was run on the TCR CDR3. Each CDR3 protein gets one entry after TCRdb re-called the multiplex PCR reads with MiXCR. This sample yields nearly 750,000 distinct CDR3 sequences, of which about a third are seen a single time; around a third belongs to the top ten. The specimen sequenced was blood. The receptors shown here come from a woman aged 35 to 49 with Graves' hyperthyroidism.

The chain is built from TRBV29-1 and TRBJ2-1, with TRBD1 matching 8 bases. Near its end, the DNA agrees better with TRBJ2-7, so the J call may be wrong. The CDR3 runs to 15 residues. Germline V lookup: CDR1 SQVTM, CDR2 ANQGSEA. CDR3 loop: CSASDRGTKYNEQYF. CDR3 nucleotide sequence: TGCAGCGCTTCAGACAGGGGAACGAAATACAATGAGCAGTACTTC.

On this clonotype: A much larger clone sits a single nucleotide away, making a read error possible. The chain is built from TRBV20-1 and TRBJ2-5, with no clear D. Trimming pared 6 bases from V and 2 bases from J, leaving 10 bases between. CDR3 length: 12 residues. Germline CDR1 and CDR2: DFQATT and SNEGSKA (reference sequence). CDR3 DNA sequence: TGCAGTGCCAGACGGCCACAAGAGACCCAGTACTTC. Its protein is CSARRPQETQYF.

This clonotype was recorded many times. The chain recombines TRBV29-1 with TRBJ1-2, with a tentative D call TRBD1 (6 bases). The germline CDR1 and CDR2 sequences are SQVTM and ANQGSEA. The CDR3 spans 14 residues. The germline V and J ends were trimmed by 5 bases and 7 bases, with 20 bases remaining between them. The CDR3: CSVSSSGRGLGYTF. In DNA form, the CDR3 reads TGCAGCGTTTCGTCCTCCGGCAGGGGACTTGGCTACACCTTC.

CDR3 protein: CASSLVGTGGYGYTF. The CDR3 bases are TGCGCCAGCAGCTTGGTCGGGACAGGGGGCTATGGCTACACCTTC. The chain links TRBV5-1 to TRBJ1-2; 11 positions match TRBD1. J was trimmed by 4 bases and V by 0 bases; bases with no gene match: 2. This CDR3 is built from 15 residues. CDR1 is SGHRS, CDR2 YFSETQ, per germline.

This clonotype was picked up a small number of times. The V and J genes are TRBV12-3 or TRBV12-4 and TRBJ1-5; 8 positions agree with TRBD1. V was pared by 7 bases and J by 2 bases, with 4 bases of the junction left unmatched. The CDR3 sequence is 14 residues long. The CDR3 nucleotides are TGTGCCAGCACCGAGACAGGGGGCAATCAGCCCCAGCATTTT. Its protein product is CASTETGGNQPQHF.

The chain carries TRBV10-3 and TRBJ1-3; possibly TRBD1 for D (5 bases). V shed 2 bases and J shed 0 bases, with 8 bases lying between them. The V gene's germline CDR1 is ENHRY and CDR2 SYGVKD. This CDR3 is 15 amino acids long. The CDR3 sequence: CAISEGGFSGNTIYF. DNA for the CDR3: TGTGCCATCAGTGAGGGGGGATTCTCTGGAAACACCATATATTTT.

This clonotype was observed a handful of times. The chain carries TRBV20-1 and TRBJ2-5, with 15 bases identical to TRBD2. The ends lost 6 bases at V and 11 bases at J; junction bases unmatched: 13. This CDR3 has 15 residues. Germline V gene sequence: CDR1 DFQATT, CDR2 SNEGSKA (reference sequence). CDR3 in DNA: TGCAGTGCCCAGGGACTAGCGGGGGGACGAGATACGCAGTACTTC. Its protein is CSAQGLAGGRDTQYF.

This clonotype was detected a few times. The chain has TRBV5-6 and TRBJ2-5; 9 bases map to TRBD2. This CDR3 is 16 amino acids long. Looked up from germline, CDR1 is SGHDT and CDR2 is YYEEEE. After removal of 4 bases from V and 5 bases from J, the junction contained 12 bases not matched to a gene. The CDR3 sequence: CASSPMTSGPRETQYF. The CDR3 DNA reads as TGTGCCAGCAGCCCGATGACTAGCGGCCCCCGGGAGACCCAGTACTTC.

Turning to this clonotype: This may come from a read error, since a much larger clone is one base off. This chain uses TRBV7-6 with TRBJ1-2, with D perhaps matching TRBD1 (6 bases). The germline V and J ends were trimmed by 3 bases and 3 bases, with 23 bases remaining between them. Looked up from germline, CDR1 is SGHVS and CDR2 is FNYEAQ. There are 18 residues in the CDR3. The CDR3 DNA follows: TGTGCCAGCAGCTTGGATATAGGACAGTACTTCACTGACTATGGCTACACCTTC. This codes for CASSLDIGQYFTDYGYTF.